The present entry profiles one T cell receptor (beta chain) with its context. Its specificity is unknown. This PCR relied on a set of 60 Vbeta primers and 13 Jbeta primers. Measured with immunoSEQ multiplex PCR; TCRdb has only the in-frame clones, and not every one. The table lists over 150,000 clones, roughly 80% of them singletons. Germline V gives CDR1 ENHRY, CDR2 SYGVKD. The CDR3 covers 12 residues. V dropped 4 bases and J dropped 5 bases, with 5 bases sitting between them. The data belong to a study of cytomegalovirus exposure and HLA in healthy donors. Findings and limits, study-wide: Some V segments (TRBV6-2 and TRBV6-3 among them) were excluded as indistinguishable.

Sequencing was performed on PBMCs. The chain has TRBV10-3 and TRBJ2-2; no firm D call. The receptor comes from a man aged 50-59 years in good health and CMV-seropositive. The CDR3 loop is CAISGATGELFF. The CDR3 DNA follows: TGTGCCATCAGTGGGGCAACCGGGGAGCTGTTTTTT.